This T cell receptor (beta chain) was captured by sequencing in a study of STAT5B mutations in CD4+ large granular lymphocyte leukemia. Data came from immunoSEQ multiplex PCR; TCRdb stores just in-frame clones and leaves some out. The table has around 48,000 clones, 60% to 75% seen once. The sample consisted of CD4+ T cells from blood buffy coats. This sequence was found in a human donor in good health.

The CDR3 coding sequence is TGTGCCAGCAGTGAAGCGGGCTATGGCTACACCTTC. Its translation: CASSEAGYGYTF. The rearrangement uses TRBV2 and TRBJ1-2; D is unclear. Germline CDR1 and CDR2: SNHLY and FYNNEI. The V and J ends lost 0 bases and 4 bases respectively, with 3 bases between them. The CDR3 totals 12 residues. The full variable domain, in which reference TRBV2 and TRBJ1-2 provide the parts outside the CDR3, is EPEVTQTPSHQVTQMGQEVILRCVPISNHLYFYWYRQILGQKVEFLVSFYNNEISEKSEIFDDQFSVERPDGSNFTLKIRSTKLEDSAMYFCASSEAGYGYTFGSGTRLTVV.